The clone carrying this T cell receptor beta chain has ten or more counts. What it binds is not known. These data come from a study of regulatory T cells in long-lasting Graves disease. General study findings and limits: With persistent disease, TRBV28, TRBJ1-2 and TRBJ2-5 were the favored segments. The work looked only at peripheral blood and did not look at thyroid tissue.

Time point indicated: persistent/refractory GD, antithyroid drugs over 5 years with positive TRAb. The TCR library was made from RNA extracted from PBMCs. The patient group derived from an endocrinology department in Xi'an, China. A blood draw put approximately 9 milliliters of peripheral blood into EDTA tubes. Libraries of TCR beta came from iRepertoire HTBI primers plus Arm-PCR of CDR3 regions. Each CDR3 protein gets one entry after TCRdb re-called the multiplex PCR reads with MiXCR. The data show fewer than 450,000 distinct CDR3 sequences, around 21% seen once. Germline CDR1 is SNHLY and CDR2 is FYNNEI. The germline V and J ends were trimmed by 8 bases and 12 bases, with 25 bases remaining between them. CDR3 size: 14 residues.

The TCR originated in a female donor with Graves disease. The sequenced sample was peripheral blood mononuclear cells (PBMCs), obtained when the disease was refractory, from a patient treated with antithyroid drugs. The rearrangement uses TRBV2 and TRBJ1-2; a weak D match, TRBD1 (6 bases). For the CDR3, the DNA is TGTGCCAGCGGATGGGACAAACGACTTGACATCGACACCTTC. Its translation is CASGWDKRLDIDTF.